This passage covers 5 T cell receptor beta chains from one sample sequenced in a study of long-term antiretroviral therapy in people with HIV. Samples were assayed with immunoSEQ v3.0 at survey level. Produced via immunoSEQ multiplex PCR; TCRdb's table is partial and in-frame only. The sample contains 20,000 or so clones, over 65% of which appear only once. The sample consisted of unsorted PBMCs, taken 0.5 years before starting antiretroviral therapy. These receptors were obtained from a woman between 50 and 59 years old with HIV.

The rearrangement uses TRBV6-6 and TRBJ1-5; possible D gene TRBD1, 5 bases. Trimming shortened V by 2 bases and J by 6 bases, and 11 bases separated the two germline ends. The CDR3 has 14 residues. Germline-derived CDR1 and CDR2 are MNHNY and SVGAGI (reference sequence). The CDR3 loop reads CASSYGAGSQPQHF. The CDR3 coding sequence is TGTGCCAGCAGTTACGGGGCAGGAAGTCAGCCCCAGCATTTT.

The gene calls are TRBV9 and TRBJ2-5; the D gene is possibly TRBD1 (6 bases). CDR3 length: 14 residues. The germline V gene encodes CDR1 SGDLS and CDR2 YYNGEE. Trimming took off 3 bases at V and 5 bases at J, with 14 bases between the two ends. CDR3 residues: CASSGAGVVETQYF. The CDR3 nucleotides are TGTGCCAGCAGCGGGGCAGGGGTGGTGGAGACCCAGTACTTC.

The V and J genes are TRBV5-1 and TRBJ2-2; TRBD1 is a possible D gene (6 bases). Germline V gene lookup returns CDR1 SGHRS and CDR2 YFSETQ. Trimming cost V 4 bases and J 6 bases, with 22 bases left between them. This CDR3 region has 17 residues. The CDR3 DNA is TGCGCCAGCAGCGTAGGGAACAGGGACCCCAAGGCCGGGGAGCTGTTTTTT. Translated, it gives CASSVGNRDPKAGELFF.

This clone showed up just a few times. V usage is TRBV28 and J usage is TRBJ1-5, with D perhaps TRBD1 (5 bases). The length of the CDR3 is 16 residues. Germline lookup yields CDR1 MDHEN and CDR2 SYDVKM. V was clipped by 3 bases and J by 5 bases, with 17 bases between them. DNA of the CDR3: TGTGCCAGCAGTTTTACTCTAGCCGGGGGGGATCAGCCCCAGCATTTT. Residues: CASSFTLAGGDQPQHF. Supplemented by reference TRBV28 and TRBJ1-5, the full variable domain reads DVKVTQSSRYLVKRTGEKVFLECVQDMDHENMFWYRQDPGLGLRLIYFSYDVKMKEKGDIPEGYSVSREKKERFSLILESASTNQTSMYLCASSFTLAGGDQPQHFGDGTRLSIL.

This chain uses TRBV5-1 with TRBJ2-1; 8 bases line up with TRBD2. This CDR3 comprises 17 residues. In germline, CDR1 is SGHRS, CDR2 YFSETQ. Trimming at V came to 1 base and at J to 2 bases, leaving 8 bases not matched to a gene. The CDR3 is CASSLTPRRGAYNEQFF. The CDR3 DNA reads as TGCGCCAGCAGCTTGACCCCACGGCGGGGGGCCTACAATGAGCAGTTCTTC.